The 14 T cell receptor beta chains below were found in one sample sequenced in a study of blood T cells in healthy people across ages. Alongside a J-beta primer mix, a sample-barcoded 5' primer served in a second PCR lasting roughly 7 to 11 cycles. Via MiXCR, TCRdb re-called the 5' RACE reads, giving one row per CDR3 protein. This sample has 450,000 to 700,000 distinct CDR3 sequences; roughly a quarter occur once, and the top ten carry about 18%. Sequenced input: blood. All receptors derive from a woman between 65 and 79 years old in good health.

V is TRBV12-3 or TRBV12-4 and J is TRBJ2-7; D gene unclear. The CDR3 is 13 residues long. Trimming stripped 2 bases from V and 2 bases from J, with 7 bases between. CDR3 sequence (DNA): TGTGCCAGCAGTTTACGATTCGCCTACGAGCAGTACTTC. This sequence encodes CASSLRFAYEQYF.

V usage is TRBV28 and J usage is TRBJ2-7; D is unclear. V lost 4 bases and J lost 5, with 21 bases in between. CDR1 MDHEN and CDR2 SYDVKM come from the germline V gene. CDR3 length: 16 residues. CDR3 amino acids: CASSSNDTPLPHEQYF. CDR3 DNA sequence: TGTGCCAGCAGTTCCAATGACACTCCCCTTCCCCACGAGCAGTACTTC.

This clonotype was picked up a small number of times. J is TRBJ2-7 and V is TRBV11-2; D unresolved. Per germline, CDR1 SGHAT and CDR2 FQNNGV. The CDR3 is made up of 12 amino acids. Trimming stripped 2 bases from V and 6 bases from J, with 8 bases between. The CDR3 sequence is CASSLNRAEQYF. CDR3 sequence (DNA): TGTGCCAGCAGCTTAAATAGGGCCGAGCAGTACTTC. Using reference TRBV11-2 and TRBJ2-7 for the parts outside the CDR3, the full variable domain is EAGVAQSPRYKIIEKRQSVAFWCNPISGHATLYWYQQILGQGPKLLIQFQNNGVVDDSQLPKDRFSAERLKGVDSTLKIQPAKLEDSAVYLCASSLNRAEQYFGPGTRLTVT.

There are a few counts of this clonotype. The chain couples TRBV5-6 to TRBJ2-3, with 8 bases lining up with TRBD2. Germline trimming cut 4 bases from V and 6 bases from J; bases unmatched to any gene: 13. Germline CDR1 reads SGHDT; CDR2 reads YYEEEE. CDR3 size: 16 residues. CDR3 residues: CASSPILSGEFDTQYF. The CDR3 nucleotides are TGTGCCAGCAGCCCAATTCTTAGCGGGGAATTTGATACGCAGTATTTT. The full variable domain, rest sourced from reference TRBV5-6 and TRBJ2-3, is DAGVTQSPTHLIKTRGQQVTLRCSPKSGHDTVSWYQQALGQGPQFIFQYYEEEERQRGNFPDRFSGHQFPNYSSELNVNALLLGDSALYLCASSPILSGEFDTQYFGPGTRLTVL.

The chain is built from TRBV7-2 and TRBJ1-6; possible D gene TRBD1, 5 bases. The CDR3 is made up of 16 amino acids. The V end was cut by 6 bases, the J end by 0 bases, with 12 bases between. Germline V gene sequence: CDR1 SGHTA, CDR2 FQGNSA. The CDR3 bases are TGTGCCAGCAGGATCACAAGGGGCTCCTATAATTCACCCCTCCACTTT. It translates to CASRITRGSYNSPLHF. The complete variable domain, with remaining parts taken from reference TRBV7-2 and TRBJ1-6, reads GAGVSQSPSNKVTEKGKDVELRCDPISGHTALYWYRQSLGQGLEFLIYFQGNSAPDKSGLPSDRFSAERTGGSVSTLTIQRTQQEDSAVYLCASRITRGSYNSPLHFGNGTRLTVT.

The genes are TRBV18 and TRBJ1-1; D is perhaps TRBD1 (6 bases). V lost 4 bases, J lost 3 bases, and 12 bases lay in between. Germline V lookup: CDR1 KGHSH, CDR2 LQKENI. The CDR3 runs 14 residues. CDR3 DNA: TGTGCCAGCTCACTTCCCGGGGGCTACACTGAAGCTTTCTTT. As protein: CASSLPGGYTEAFF.

This clonotype was counted only a few times. The V call is TRBV27, the J call TRBJ2-1; no clear D gene. Trimming stripped 3 bases from V and 8 bases from J, with 11 bases between. The germline gives CDR1 MNHEY, CDR2 SMNVEV (reference sequence). The CDR3 has 13 amino acids. The chain's CDR3 is CASSFAVGHEQFF. In nucleotides, the CDR3 is TGTGCCAGCAGTTTTGCCGTGGGCCATGAGCAGTTCTTC.

This clonotype has only a few counts. The V call is TRBV20-1, the J call TRBJ1-4, with TRBD1 matching over 7 bases. Trimming took 6 bases from V and 11 from J; bases not matched to a gene: 9. CDR3 length: 12 amino acids. CDR1 and CDR2 from the germline V gene are DFQATT and SNEGSKA (reference sequence). The CDR3 reads CSATQTGKKLFF. The CDR3 region has the DNA TGCAGTGCAACCCAGACAGGGAAGAAACTGTTTTTT.

This clonotype appeared a few times. The genes are TRBV20-1 and TRBJ2-5; TRBD2 might be the D (6 bases). The J call is in doubt because the DNA end fits TRBJ2-7 better. There are 13 residues in the CDR3. Germline V gene data show CDR1 as DFQATT and CDR2 as SNEGSKA (reference sequence). The CDR3 DNA reads TGCAGTGCTAGCGGGGGTCCGGGCTACGAGCAGTACTTC. Translating it yields CSASGGPGYEQYF.

V gene TRBV27 combines with J gene TRBJ1-3; TRBD1 aligns across 7 bases. Looked up from germline, CDR1 is MNHEY and CDR2 is SMNVEV (reference sequence). The CDR3 covers 19 residues. Unmatched junction bases numbered 18, after V lost 7 bases and J lost 0 bases. For the CDR3, the DNA is TGTGCCAGCAAGTACCAGTTTACGGACAGGCTATCCTCTGGAAACACCATATATTTT. This sequence encodes CASKYQFTDRLSSGNTIYF.

This clonotype came up a few times. The chain carries TRBV20-1 and TRBJ2-7; D perhaps matches TRBD1 (5 bases). This CDR3 has 13 residues. Germline V gene lookup returns CDR1 DFQATT and CDR2 SNEGSKA (reference sequence). The DNA for the CDR3 is TGCAGCGCCCTTGAGAGGACAAACTTCGAGCAGTACTTC. This encodes CSALERTNFEQYF.

The V and J genes are TRBV27 and TRBJ2-5; D perhaps matches TRBD2 (6 bases). The CDR3 covers 16 residues. V lost 5 bases and J lost 1, with 17 bases in between. Germline V CDR1 and CDR2: MNHEY, SMNVEV (reference sequence). The CDR3 sequence is CASSPFREAGQETQYF. For the CDR3, the DNA is TGTGCCAGCAGTCCATTCCGGGAAGCGGGCCAAGAGACCCAGTACTTC.

This chain links TRBV6-5 with TRBJ1-6; 7 bases line up with TRBD1. Looked up from germline, CDR1 is MNHEY and CDR2 is SVGAGI. V lost 6 bases and J lost 13; bases outside the gene matches: 15. The CDR3 is 15 amino acids. The CDR3 coding sequence is TGTGCCAGCAGCCCAAGGGCAGGGGGTGGTCGGCCCCTCCACTTT. Its protein product is CASSPRAGGGRPLHF.

V gene TRBV7-8 combines with J gene TRBJ1-2; TRBD1 is a possible D gene (6 bases). In germline, CDR1 is SGHVS, CDR2 FQNEAQ. The V and J ends lost 5 bases and 4 bases respectively, with 17 bases between them. CDR3 length: 15 residues. The CDR3, as DNA: TGTGCCAGCAGCAACCTCCTGGACAGCCTCTATGGCTACACCTTC. Translation gives CASSNLLDSLYGYTF.